The TCR beta chain described here comes from a study of blood T cells in healthy people across ages (dated by TCRdb to between 2014 and 2016). Background on the whole study: In model experiments, roughly one uniquely barcoded TCR beta cDNA molecule per two T cells was captured by template switching. Age-related changes in TCR beta repertoire diversity were measured in the study by deep sequencing normalized with unique cDNA molecular identifiers. Donors were grouped into four age groups: young (average approximately 15 years), middle-aged (roughly 37), aged (about 59) and long-lived (approximately 75). To avoid experimental bias, donors of different ages were distributed randomly across sequencing lanes. The study analyzed two additional independent replicas of 1 million unique cDNA reads from the same blood draw for two donors, one aged 18 to 30 and one aged 80 or older.

CDR1 and CDR2 are read off the germline V gene as SGHTA and FQGNSA. V sheds 5 bases and J sheds 7 bases, leaving 18 bases between their ends. Taken from cysteine to phenylalanine, the CDR3 has 15 residues. CDR3 DNA only is kept here, 45 bases in frame from base 1. The investigation overall reported the following: Donor CMV infection status was unknown, potentially confounding age-related changes in expanded clonotypes. Compared with the aged group, the long-lived group had more naive CD4+ T cells, fewer expanded clones and increased TCR diversity, suggesting age selection. Estimates of total diversity from one million sequenced T cells were regarded as lower bounds and underestimates. A strong correlation was found between observed TCR beta diversity and the percentage of naive T cells measured by flow cytometry. As age increased, observed TCR beta diversity per million T cells dropped in a roughly linear way, and a significant reduction was already evident by age around 41. Conclusive comparison of naive and antigen-experienced compartments was prevented by the profiling of bulk unsorted PBMCs.

This clonotype occurred a few times. Which antigen it targets is not known. Base qualities are not recorded, but no much larger clone differs from it by a single base. The roughly 42 donors, aged about 6 to 90 years, were systemically healthy Caucasian individuals from Russia. Each donor gave approximately 9.4 milliliters of peripheral blood, drawn into EDTA-treated Vacutainer tubes. Ficoll-Paque density-gradient centrifugation was used to isolate PBMCs, with at least 6.5 million per sample. Trizol reagent was used to extract total RNA from the PBMCs, yielding at least 5.5 micrograms per sample. For every donor, an aliquot of PBMCs went through flow cytometry to measure the percentages of naive CD45RAhigh/CD27high T cells. The library came from 5' RACE. The sample was run on an Illumina HiSeq 2500. A second PCR of 7 to 11 cycles was run with a J-beta primer mix and a sample-barcoded 5' primer. A template-switch 5' adaptor carrying 12 random nucleotides introduced a unique molecular identifier onto each TCR beta cDNA molecule. Each sample yielded at least 2.5 million CDR3-containing paired-end reads. First-strand cDNA was synthesized from all RNA with the Mint cDNA synthesis kit, primed by a TRBC-specific oligonucleotide. Following uracil-DNA glycosylase treatment, all cDNA underwent a first 18-cycle PCR with the universal primers M1SS and BC2_uni_R. On the authors' methods: Each sample was normalized by randomly selecting 1 million high-quality reads, each carrying a distinct molecular identifier. Instead of being binned into consensus sequences, reads with shared molecular identifiers were discarded. CDR3 identification, clonotype clustering and error correction used MiTCR with a Q25 quality threshold and the strictest error-elimination algorithm. Lower-bound total TCR beta diversity was estimated with a nonparametric unseen species model using Euler transformation. TCRdb ran its own pipeline on the public reads, namely fastp trimming at Q25 and MiXCR clone calling, and kept in-frame beta chains. Rows with a matching CDR3 protein are joined into one entry that keeps the most common DNA and genes. The authors' filters were not applied to this entry. The sample profile shows more than 1,400,000 distinct CDR3 sequences; roughly 40% of them were found once. The top ten hold roughly 8.2% of the sample.

The sample taken for sequencing was blood. The chain links TRBV7-2 with TRBJ2-1; the D gene assignment is ambiguous. This TCR was sampled from a woman aged 18-35 years in good health. The sequenced DNA is TGTGCCAGCAGCGGGTTCTATGCCGTATCAAATGAGCAGTTCTTC. It translates as CASSGFYAVSNEQFF.